This TCR beta chain was retrieved from a study of cytomegalovirus exposure and HLA in healthy donors. Whole-study results and caveats: A later analysis associated 16,951 TCR beta sequences with HLA alleles at a 0.05 false discovery rate.

Primers: 60 Vbeta forward and 13 Jbeta reverse. TCRdb keeps only in-frame clones here, not all; method: immunoSEQ multiplex PCR. Reported are 140,000 to 150,000 clones; the ten largest clones contain around 1.5%. As regards this clone: Its antigen is unknown.

Trimming stripped 3 bases from V and 2 bases from J, with 9 bases between. The germline CDR1 and CDR2 sequences are SGHRS and YFSETQ. This CDR3 region has 13 residues. The chain joins TRBV5-1 to TRBJ2-7, with D tentatively TRBD1 (6 bases). The receptor comes from a woman aged 45 to 65 in good health and CMV-seronegative. Sequencing was carried out using PBMCs. The CDR3, as DNA: TGCGCCAGCAGCTCGGGACAAACCTACGAGCAGTACTTC. It specifies CASSSGQTYEQYF.